In its sample, the clone carrying this TCR beta chain was seen many times. Its antigen is unidentified. The TCR beta CDR3 regions underwent amplification using RNA transcripts as the source. TCR CDR3 underwent first-round RT-PCR with the HTBI primer set. TCRdb re-derived calls from the multiplex PCR reads in MiXCR, one entry per CDR3 protein. The sample contains roughly 420,000 distinct CDR3 sequences, about a sixth of which appear only once. Trimming removed 1 base from V and 8 bases from J, with 15 bases in between. Germline V CDR1 and CDR2: SGHRS, YFSETQ. The CDR3 runs 15 residues. This sample was included in a study of T cells in Graves' hyperthyroidism and ophthalmopathy. General observations from the study: In validation, the model predicted ophthalmopathy. These predictions came a median roughly 7.1 months before onset.

Across 18 months, stable Graves' hyperthyroidism was marked by no progression to ophthalmopathy. Any patient presenting with uncontrolled infection, other autoimmune disease, pregnancy or lactation was left out. Sequenced material: blood. The chain employs TRBV5-1 and TRBJ1-4, with D tentatively TRBD1 (5 bases). The clonotype originates from a woman aged 18-35 years with Graves' hyperthyroidism. The CDR3 spells CASSLTAGTREKLFF. DNA of the CDR3: TGCGCCAGCAGCTTGACGGCAGGGACGAGAGAAAAACTGTTTTTT.